This T cell receptor (beta chain) was retrieved from a study of vaccination and CD4 T cells after COVID-19. At the level of the study: Collection of post-vaccine samples followed dose two by a median roughly 68 days, spanning a range of 14 to 241.

The CDR3 runs 17 residues. Germline V gives CDR1 SNHLY, CDR2 FYNNEI. V shed 3 bases and J shed 0 bases, with 16 bases lying between them. Treatment here: roughly 10-day PBMC culture with coronavirus spike peptide pools or control peptides (ViraFEST assay). Sequenced with the Oncomine TCR Beta short-read assay was DNA taken from cultured CD4+ T cells. TCRdb reprocessed the PCR reads via MiXCR and lists one record per CDR3 protein. The sample includes fewer than 20,000 distinct CDR3 sequences, approximately 68% of them seen just once. On this clonotype itself: Its antigen is not known.

The sample comprised CD4+ T cells from blood, cultured in vitro. The rearrangement uses TRBV2 and TRBJ2-3; D could derive from TRBD1 or TRBD2 (5 bases each). This receptor was identified in a human donor who had recovered from COVID-19. CDR3: CASSDSPLGDSTDTQYF. The CDR3 nucleotides read TGTGCCAGCAGTGATTCCCCATTGGGGGATAGCACAGATACGCAGTATTTT.